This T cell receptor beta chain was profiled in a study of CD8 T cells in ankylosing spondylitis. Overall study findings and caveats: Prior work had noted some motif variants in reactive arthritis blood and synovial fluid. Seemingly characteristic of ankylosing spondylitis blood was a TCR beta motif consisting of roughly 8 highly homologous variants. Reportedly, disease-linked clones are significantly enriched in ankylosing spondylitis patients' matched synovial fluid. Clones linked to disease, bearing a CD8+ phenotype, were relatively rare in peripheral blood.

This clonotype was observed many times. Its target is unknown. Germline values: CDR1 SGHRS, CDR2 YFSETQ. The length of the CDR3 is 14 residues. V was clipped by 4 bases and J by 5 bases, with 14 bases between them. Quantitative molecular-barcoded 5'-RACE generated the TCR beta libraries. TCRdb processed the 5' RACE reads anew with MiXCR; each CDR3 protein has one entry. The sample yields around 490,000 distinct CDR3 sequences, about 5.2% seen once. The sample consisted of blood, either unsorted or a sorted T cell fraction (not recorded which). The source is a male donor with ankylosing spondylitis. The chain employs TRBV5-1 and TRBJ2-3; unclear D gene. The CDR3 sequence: CASSQLYGRDTQYF. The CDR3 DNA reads TGCGCCAGCAGCCAGTTGTATGGTCGAGATACGCAGTATTTT.